This TCR beta chain was observed in a study of beta chain features in type 1 diabetes. CDR3 length: 15 amino acids. Germline CDR1 reads LNHDA; CDR2 reads SQIVND (reference sequence). Unmatched junction bases numbered 13, after V lost 3 bases and J lost 10 bases. Isolated RNA was reverse transcribed in full, so expressed TCRB transcripts were sequenced. Sequenced by immunoSEQ multiplex PCR; TCRdb stores in-frame clones only, minus some. The sample yields just over 150,000 clones, approximately 12% seen once. The chain recombines TRBV19 with TRBJ2-7, with 9 nucleotides matching TRBD2. The TCR sequence derives from a man aged 18 to 29 in good health. The sample was central memory CD4+ T cells from blood. The CDR3 coding sequence is TGTGCCAGTAGTATGCGGGGGGGTGTAGCACAACCCCAGTACTTC. Its protein product is CASSMRGGVAQPQYF.